This is a list of T cell receptor beta chains from one sample in a study of blood T cell repertoires in COVID-19. The method was immunoSEQ multiplex PCR; TCRdb's version includes in-frame clones alone and lacks a portion of them. The data contain 140,000 or so clones, around 90% of them singletons. Material: peripheral blood. The receptors shown here come from a woman older than 75 with acute or convalescent COVID-19. CDR3s include the opening cysteine and the closing phenylalanine or tryptophan. Each record gives: J gene, V gene, CDR3 protein.

TRBJ1-1 TRBV6-1 CASSEWGRLNTEAFF
TRBJ1-2 TRBV10-3 CAISERGGDYGYTF
TRBJ1-2 TRBV20-1 CSASARHSGGYTF
TRBJ1-6 TRBV7-2 CASSLGGTGQNSPLHF
TRBJ2-7 TRBV19 CASSIRGGNEQYF
TRBJ1-1 TRBV5-6 CASSLRRMNTEAFF
TRBJ1-1 TRBV7-6 CASSYGEGRGRAEAFF
TRBJ1-1 TRBV5-8 CASSRGGVGAFF
TRBJ2-3 TRBV6-2/TRBV6-3 CASSRRDRGTDTQYF
TRBJ2-4 TRBV7-2 CASSLAPTVQNIQYF
TRBJ1-1 TRBV9 CASSVGARGRGNTEAFF
TRBJ1-2 TRBV7-3 CASSREGQGGRSSGYTF
TRBJ2-2 TRBV5-1 CASSLVVGLNTGELFF
TRBJ1-2 TRBV7-9 CASSLNLDYPNYGYTF
TRBJ2-1 TRBV18 CASSPRSGADGYNEQFF
TRBJ1-5 TRBV7-2 CASSTGANSNQPQHF
TRBJ1-1 TRBV5-8 CASSLRARGAFF
TRBJ1-3 TRBV6-6 CASSRTFGGASGNTIYF
TRBJ1-2 TRBV2 CASSTPGGLEGGYTF
TRBJ1-2 TRBV4-1 CASSQEAPRGYGYTF
TRBJ1-1 TRBV7-9 CASSFLEQGTEAFF
TRBJ2-5 TRBV7-3 CASSLTAGWQETQYF
TRBJ2-5 TRBV10-3 CAISEQPQGLEETQYF
TRBJ1-1 TRBV9 CKLGTGAVVMNTEAFF
TRBJ1-2 TRBV19 CASSMSRGTGVPSRSYGYTF
TRBJ1-4 TRBV4-2 CASSPLSGQGASHEKLFF
TRBJ1-6 TRBV6-6 CASSSSPSSYNSPLHF
TRBJ2-1 TRBV4-3 CASSQDQGRGVNEQFF
TRBJ2-5 TRBV5-1 CASSGQGTSGGGETQYF
TRBJ1-1 TRBV5-1 CASSLVPLVMNTEAFF
TRBJ1-2 TRBV29-1 CSVQKELTYAF
TRBJ2-1 TRBV7-9 CASRLAGAGDEQFF
TRBJ2-5 TRBV18 CASSPGLLQETQYF
TRBJ1-1 TRBV3-1/TRBV3-2 CASSQDLRASQAFF
TRBJ1-2 TRBV5-1 CASSVQGRGYTF
TRBJ1-1 TRBV7-6 CASSLASGVGAEAFF
TRBJ1-2 TRBV2 CASSETQGNYGYTF
TRBJ2-5 TRBV6-5 CASSYSRRGGETQYF
TRBJ1-1 TRBV29-1 CSVVRIRGDTEAFF
TRBJ1-1 TRBV9 CASSVSGRDRNTEAFF
TRBJ1-2 TRBV11-3 CASSLDGGKGYTF
TRBJ1-5 TRBV12-5 CASGPGQAGWNQPQHF
TRBJ2-1 TRBV6-5 CASSTGNNEQFF
TRBJ2-2 TRBV4-3 CASSQEVLGGELFF
TRBJ2-1 TRBV5-4 CASSLEPSGLYNEQFF
TRBJ2-1 TRBV3-1/TRBV3-2 CASSQTKGGEQFF
TRBJ2-1 TRBV5-1 CASSLPLAGNNEQFF
TRBJ2-5 TRBV29-1 CSVADRGQETQYF
TRBJ1-3 TRBV6-6 CASSYSMGGGNTIYF
TRBJ2-1 TRBV7-3 CASSLNRVDEQFF
TRBJ1-6 TRBV12-5 CASGLDRGPLHF
TRBJ2-1 TRBV7-3 CASSLQGGSYNEQFF
TRBJ1-2 TRBV7-2 CASSFQTGGGYGYTF
TRBJ1-5 TRBV19 CASSPAQGSNQPQHF